This is a list of T cell receptor beta chains from one sample in a study of response to subunit inactivated influenza vaccine. TCRdb reprocessed the RT-PCR reads via MiXCR and lists one record per CDR3 protein. In the table there are hundreds of thousands of distinct CDR3 sequences, approximately 15% of which are singletons. This sample comprised PBMCs from blood, obtained 14 to 15 days before vaccination. The receptors derive from a middle-aged man who received an inactivated influenza vaccine. CDR3s include the opening cysteine and the closing phenylalanine or tryptophan. Each record gives: D gene, V gene, clone size, J gene, CDR3 DNA, CDR3 protein. A D gene is named only where the DNA matches it firmly. Not every row has a clone size; where given, it reads once, few, many or a size class.

d_gene: TRBD1
v_gene: TRBV7-6
abundance: -
j_gene: TRBJ1-2
CDR3nt: TGTGCCAGCAGCTTAGCAGGAGGGGGCGAGAGTGGCTACACCTTC
CDR3aa: CASSLAGGGESGYTF

d_gene: TRBD1
v_gene: TRBV25-1
abundance: -
j_gene: TRBJ1-2
CDR3nt: TGTGCCAGCAGGAGGGGGCCGGGGTATGGCTACACCTTC
CDR3aa: CASRRGPGYGYTF

d_gene: -
v_gene: TRBV3-1
abundance: -
j_gene: TRBJ1-6
CDR3nt: TGTGCCAGCAGCCAAGGAGTGGAATCACCCCTCCACTTT
CDR3aa: CASSQGVESPLHF

d_gene: TRBD1
v_gene: TRBV4-3
abundance: -
j_gene: TRBJ1-6
CDR3nt: TGCGCCAGCAGCCAAGATATAAGGACAGGGGTTGGCTCACCCCTCCACTTT
CDR3aa: CASSQDIRTGVGSPLHF

d_gene: -
v_gene: TRBV15
abundance: -
j_gene: TRBJ2-1
CDR3nt: TGTGCCACCAGCAGAGGTCAGGGGATCGTCAATGAGCAGTTCTTC
CDR3aa: CATSRGQGIVNEQFF

d_gene: TRBD1
v_gene: TRBV12-3/TRBV12-4
abundance: few
j_gene: TRBJ1-4
CDR3nt: TGTGCCAGCAGTAAACAGGGGGCCGAAAAACTGTTTTTT
CDR3aa: CASSKQGAEKLFF

d_gene: -
v_gene: TRBV18
abundance: -
j_gene: TRBJ1-1
CDR3nt: TGTGCCAGCTCACCAAAGAACATGAACACTGAAGCTTTCTTT
CDR3aa: CASSPKNMNTEAFF

d_gene: -
v_gene: TRBV5-1
abundance: -
j_gene: TRBJ2-1
CDR3nt: TGCGCCAGCAGCCCTTCGCCGGGTTATGAGCAGTTCTTC
CDR3aa: CASSPSPGYEQFF

d_gene: TRBD1
v_gene: TRBV7-2
abundance: -
j_gene: TRBJ2-7
CDR3nt: TGTGCCAGCAGCTCCCGTGGACAGGGGCCCTACGAGCAGTACTTC
CDR3aa: CASSSRGQGPYEQYF

d_gene: TRBD1
v_gene: TRBV2
abundance: -
j_gene: TRBJ2-1
CDR3nt: TGTGCCACTGAGAGTGACAGGGGACTTAATGAGCAGTTCTTC
CDR3aa: CATESDRGLNEQFF

d_gene: -
v_gene: TRBV30
abundance: few
j_gene: TRBJ1-4
CDR3nt: TGTGCCTGGAGTGTAGGGGTAGGGCAGACGAAACTGTTTTTT
CDR3aa: CAWSVGVGQTKLFF

d_gene: -
v_gene: TRBV27
abundance: -
j_gene: TRBJ1-5
CDR3nt: TGTGCCAGCAGTAAATCGGGGACCAATCAGCCCCAGCATTTT
CDR3aa: CASSKSGTNQPQHF

d_gene: -
v_gene: TRBV7-9
abundance: -
j_gene: TRBJ1-6
CDR3nt: TGTGCCAGCAGCCCAGGCCCGGGTGTATCCTATAATTCACCCCTCCACTTT
CDR3aa: CASSPGPGVSYNSPLHF

d_gene: -
v_gene: TRBV5-1
abundance: few
j_gene: TRBJ2-7
CDR3nt: TGCGCCAGCAGCTTGGCCACTCCCAGGGGCGAGCAGTACTTC
CDR3aa: CASSLATPRGEQYF

d_gene: -
v_gene: TRBV29-1
abundance: -
j_gene: TRBJ2-6
CDR3nt: TGCAGCGTTGTATTCGGGTCTGGGGCCAACGTCCTGACTTTC
CDR3aa: CSVVFGSGANVLTF

d_gene: TRBD2
v_gene: TRBV7-9
abundance: few
j_gene: TRBJ2-2
CDR3nt: TGTGCCAGCAGCTTAGCGACGGGGGGAAACACCGGGGAGCTGTTTTTT
CDR3aa: CASSLATGGNTGELFF

d_gene: -
v_gene: TRBV9
abundance: -
j_gene: TRBJ2-1
CDR3nt: TGTGCCAGCAGCGTAGGAAGGACCTACAATGAGCAGTTCTTC
CDR3aa: CASSVGRTYNEQFF

d_gene: -
v_gene: TRBV7-9
abundance: -
j_gene: TRBJ2-2
CDR3nt: TGTGCCAGCAGCTCCCGGACCCGAGGTGCCGGGGAGCTGTTTTTT
CDR3aa: CASSSRTRGAGELFF

d_gene: TRBD2
v_gene: TRBV23-1
abundance: -
j_gene: TRBJ2-1
CDR3nt: TGCGCCAGCAGTCCGCGGGGGGAGAATGAGCAGTTCTTC
CDR3aa: CASSPRGENEQFF

d_gene: -
v_gene: TRBV5-1
abundance: few
j_gene: TRBJ2-3
CDR3nt: TGCGCCAGCAGCCCACCTTCCGGGATCCGCACAGATACGCAGTATTTT
CDR3aa: CASSPPSGIRTDTQYF

d_gene: -
v_gene: TRBV12-3/TRBV12-4
abundance: -
j_gene: TRBJ2-7
CDR3nt: TGTGCCAGCAGTCCAGGGGGGCCTGAAGGCTACGAGCAGTACTTC
CDR3aa: CASSPGGPEGYEQYF

d_gene: TRBD2
v_gene: TRBV28
abundance: -
j_gene: TRBJ2-2
CDR3nt: TGTGCCAGCATAAAGTTCGTTGGACTAGCGGGAGGGTTCGACACCGGGGAGCTGTTTTTT
CDR3aa: CASIKFVGLAGGFDTGELFF

d_gene: TRBD2
v_gene: TRBV12-3/TRBV12-4
abundance: -
j_gene: TRBJ2-5
CDR3nt: TGTGCCAGCAGCTCACAATACAGGGCCCCGGGACTAGCGGGGAAAGAGACCCAGTACTTC
CDR3aa: CASSSQYRAPGLAGKETQYF

d_gene: -
v_gene: TRBV12-3/TRBV12-4
abundance: many
j_gene: TRBJ2-1
CDR3nt: TGTGCCAGCAGTTTTTATGAGCAGTTCTTC
CDR3aa: CASSFYEQFF